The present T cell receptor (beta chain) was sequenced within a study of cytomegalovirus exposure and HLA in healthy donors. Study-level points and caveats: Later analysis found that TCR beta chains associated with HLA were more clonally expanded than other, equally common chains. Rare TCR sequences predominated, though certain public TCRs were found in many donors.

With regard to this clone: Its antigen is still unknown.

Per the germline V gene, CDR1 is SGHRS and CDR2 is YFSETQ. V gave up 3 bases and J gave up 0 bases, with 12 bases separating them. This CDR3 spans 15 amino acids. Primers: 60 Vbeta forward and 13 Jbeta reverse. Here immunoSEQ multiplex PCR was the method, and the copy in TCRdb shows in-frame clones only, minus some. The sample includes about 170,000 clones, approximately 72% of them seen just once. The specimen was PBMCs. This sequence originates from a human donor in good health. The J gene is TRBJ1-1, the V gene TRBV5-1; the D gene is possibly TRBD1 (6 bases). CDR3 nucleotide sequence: TGCGCCAGCAGCTCGGACAGCCTCGTGAACACTGAAGCTTTCTTT. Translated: CASSSDSLVNTEAFF. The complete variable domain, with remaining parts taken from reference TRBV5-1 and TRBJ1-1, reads KAGVTQTPRYLIKTRGQQVTLSCSPISGHRSVSWYQQTPGQGLQFLFEYFSETQRNKGNFPGRFSGRQFSNSRSEMNVSTLELGDSALYLCASSSDSLVNTEAFFGQGTRLTVV.